The present entry profiles one T cell receptor beta chain with its context. The antigen is unknown. These data belong to a study of cytomegalovirus exposure and HLA in healthy donors. Study-level results: Through in vitro validation, three CMV-associated chains were shown to be specific for CMV antigens. Follow-up analysis later connected one missense variant in DCLRE1C with trimming of TCR beta V- and J-genes. Clonal expansion was found to be greater in HLA-associated TCR beta chains than in equally common others in a later analysis. Roughly uniform depth of sequencing across donors was assumed in presence/absence analyses.

In the PCR, 60 Vbeta and 13 Jbeta primers were used. The assay was immunoSEQ multiplex PCR, and TCRdb's table has in-frame clones only and misses some. The sample consists of fewer than 200,000 clones, 80% of them appearing once. The CDR3 is 12 amino acids. The germline CDR1 and CDR2 sequences are SQVTM and ANQGSEA. Trimming stripped 4 bases from V and 5 bases from J, with 12 bases between. The V and J genes are TRBV29-1 and TRBJ2-7; D may be TRBD1 (5 bases). The TCR comes from a woman aged 50 to 60 in good health and CMV-seronegative. The specimen sequenced was PBMCs. The CDR3 is CSVGSRGHEQYF. In nucleotides, the CDR3 is TGCAGCGTTGGGAGTAGGGGCCACGAGCAGTACTTC.